Described below is a single TCR beta chain sequence and its context. This clonotype was detected a few times. This clone's antigen is unknown. No base qualities exist here, and no much larger clone lies one base off it. The data stem from a study of identical twins (dated by TCRdb to about 2016). In the study overall: The study deep-sequenced TCR alpha and beta repertoires from monozygotic twins, unrelated adults of various ages and cord blood to test whether fetal clonotypes persist. Replicate twin experiments were performed at different times using different library preparation protocols to rule out contamination. Broad study findings and their caveats: In monozygotic twins, out-of-frame TCR alpha sharing was systematically underestimated by recombination models, although the models agreed with sharing between unrelated individuals. Excess twin sharing in beta out-of-frame sequences was weaker because fewer shared sequences lowered the signal-to-noise ratio. Fewer insertions were carried by abundant cord blood beta clonotypes; a weaker similar trend was observed in young adult naive repertoires, while no such trend was observed in memory repertoires. Zero-insertion analyses could be partly confounded by invariant T cells such as MAIT and iNKT, although diverse VJ usage argued against such confounding for most clonotypes. Because the same donors could not be followed over many years, conclusions were based on cross-sectional statistical analysis. Compared with coincidental sharing between unrelated individuals, out-of-frame TCR alpha sequences shared between twins had an excess of sequences with low generation probability.

To prepare the library, 5' RACE was applied. Reads for this sample came from an Illumina HiSeq 2000. Template switching added a universal primer binding site, and the final cDNA carried a unique molecular identifier that allowed TCR cDNA molecules to be counted accurately. First-strand cDNA for TCR alpha and beta chains was synthesized from specific primers in the conserved constant-segment region. Each cDNA library was double barcoded, with a SMART-Mk sample barcode plus Illumina barcodes, to control for contamination. TruSeq adapter sequences along with Illumina sample barcodes were introduced in two successive PCR steps. The Illumina HiSeq platform was used with custom primers to sequence TCR alpha and beta cDNA libraries. Regarding the original processing steps: Unique molecular identifiers were extracted from raw reads with MiGEC, and CDR3 positions were determined with MiXCR. Recombination models were inferred per individual with the repgenHMM and IGoR tools using an EM algorithm. The analysis of shared clonotypes was done with the tcR package in R, with sharing normalized by the product of cloneset sizes. Out-of-frame nonproductive sequences were analyzed to study raw recombination free of thymic and clonal selection effects. TCRdb ran its own pipeline on the public reads, namely fastp trimming at Q25 and MiXCR clone calling, and kept in-frame beta chains. Rows with a matching CDR3 protein are joined into one entry that keeps the most common DNA and genes. TCRdb's processing, not the authors' own work, is the source of the V and J calls. Within this sample are 520,000 or so distinct CDR3 sequences, with 20% to 25% of them counted one time only. Under 0.95% of the sample lies in the top ten.

From cysteine to phenylalanine, the CDR3 is 15 amino acids long. Left in the record is the CDR3 DNA by itself, 45 bases read in frame from the first base. At the junction V is shortened by 4 bases and J by 3 bases; bases outside the gene matches: 6. In the germline V gene (reference sequence), CDR1 corresponds to DFQATT and CDR2 to SNEGSKA. Every donor in the study was a healthy Caucasian. Three pairs of female monozygotic twins, all aged 18 to 29 years, were included in the twin cohort. CD4+ and CD8+ T cell populations were isolated with positive isolation kits from Invitrogen. This sample also appeared in a second study, on T cells expressing NK-cell markers. From the second report: About eight donors provided sorted CD3+CD56+NKG2C+, CD3+CD56+NKG2C- and CD3+CD56-NKG2C+ T-cell subsets, whose TCR beta-chain repertoires were profiled. Among the eight sequenced donors, only one was HCMV-seronegative, while the other seven were HCMV-seropositive. In several experiments an anti-gammadeltaTCR antibody was added to restrict sorting to alphabetaTCR-expressing T cells. In about six donors, the dominant CD3+CD56+NKG2C+ clonotypes were found to rank among the top 10 CD8+ clonotypes and to make up 1.0-7.0% of CD8+ T cells. Those dominant clonotypes were again the most abundant among CD3+CD56-NKG2C+ cells in a handful of donors, at about 25-60.1%. It remained unclear whether the expanded NKG2C-expressing T cell clones were specific for HCMV antigens. All eight donors whose samples were sequenced were randomly selected healthy volunteers, three of them men and five women. A commercial ELISA kit detecting HCMV-specific IgG in serum was used to determine HCMV serostatus. Reads were demultiplexed and grouped by UMI with MIGEC, and clonotypes were assembled and quantified with MiTCR. To exclude erroneous sequences, only TCR cDNA sequences supported by at least two reads were retained. The tcR package was used for downstream repertoire analysis, and clonotypes were matched across fractions by CDR3 nucleotide sequence plus V segment. VDJmatch was used to annotate antigen specificity against VDJdb, with one amino acid substitution allowed in CDR3.

The rearrangement joined TRBV20-1 to TRBJ2-7; 13 nucleotides in the junction match TRBD2. Material: CD4+ T cells sorted from blood. The TCR was taken from a woman aged 18-29 years in good health. At the DNA level, the sequence is TGCAGTGCTATGATGGGACTAGCGGGGAACTACGAGCAGTACTTC. It is translated as CSAMMGLAGNYEQYF.